This TCR beta chain was captured by sequencing in a study of blood T cell repertoires in COVID-19. CDR1 is LGHDT and CDR2 is YNNKEL in the germline V gene (reference sequence). Trimming removed 2 bases at V and 1 base at J, with 5 bases between. The CDR3 spans 13 residues. The protocol was immunoSEQ multiplex PCR, while the TCRdb copy is restricted to in-frame clones and leaves out a portion. The sample consists of 150,000 to 200,000 clones, 60% to 80% of them appearing once. This clone was seen just once. Sample: peripheral blood. The sequence derives from a woman in her 70s with acute or convalescent COVID-19. This chain joins TRBV3-1 (or the pseudogene TRBV3-2) and TRBJ1-1; no reliable D call. The CDR3, as DNA: TGTGCCAGCAGCCAACCCTCGAACACTGAAGCTTTCTTT. Translating gives CASSQPSNTEAFF.